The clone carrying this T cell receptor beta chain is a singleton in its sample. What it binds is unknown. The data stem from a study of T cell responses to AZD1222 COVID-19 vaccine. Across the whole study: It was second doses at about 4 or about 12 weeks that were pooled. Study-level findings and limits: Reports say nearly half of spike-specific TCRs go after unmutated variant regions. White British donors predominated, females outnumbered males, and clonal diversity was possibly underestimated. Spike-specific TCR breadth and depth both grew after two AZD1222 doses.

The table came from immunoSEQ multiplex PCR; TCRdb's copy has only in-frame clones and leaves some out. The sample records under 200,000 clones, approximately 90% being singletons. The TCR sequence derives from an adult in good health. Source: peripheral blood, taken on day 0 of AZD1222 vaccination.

As DNA, the CDR3 is TGTGCCAGCAGCCCCTTAGAGACAGCCTATGGCTACACCTTC. Residues: CASSPLETAYGYTF. V usage is TRBV7-2 and J usage is TRBJ1-2; D possibly corresponds to TRBD1 (5 bases). The germline gives CDR1 SGHTA, CDR2 FQGNSA. The CDR3 is made up of 14 amino acids. Trimming removed 5 bases from V and 4 bases from J, with 14 bases in between.